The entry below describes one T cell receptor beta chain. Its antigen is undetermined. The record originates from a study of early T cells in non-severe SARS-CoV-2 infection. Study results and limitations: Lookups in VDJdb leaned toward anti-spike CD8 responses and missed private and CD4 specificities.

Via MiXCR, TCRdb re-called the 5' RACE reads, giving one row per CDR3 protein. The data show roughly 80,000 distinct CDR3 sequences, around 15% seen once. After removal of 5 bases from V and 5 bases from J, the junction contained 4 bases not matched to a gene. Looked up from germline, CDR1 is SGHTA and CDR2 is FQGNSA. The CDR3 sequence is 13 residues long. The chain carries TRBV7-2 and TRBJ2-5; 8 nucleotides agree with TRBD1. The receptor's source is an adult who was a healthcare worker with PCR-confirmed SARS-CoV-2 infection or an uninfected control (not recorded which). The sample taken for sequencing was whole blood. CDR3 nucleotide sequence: TGTGCCAGCAGCCCCAGGACAGGGGAGACCCAGTACTTC. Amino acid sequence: CASSPRTGETQYF.